This T cell receptor beta chain was sequenced during a study of regulatory T cells in long-lasting Graves disease. Whole-study results and caveats: Analyses excluded thyroid tissue, covering peripheral blood alone.

About this clonotype: Its antigen remains unidentified.

With iRepertoire HTBI primers and Arm-PCR of CDR3 regions, TCR beta libraries were built. TCRdb analysed the multiplex PCR reads with MiXCR anew, one entry per CDR3 protein. The table has approximately 690,000 distinct CDR3 sequences, 30% seen once. Sample time point: persistent/refractory GD, antithyroid drugs over 5 years with positive TRAb. Extracted RNA from PBMCs served as the source of the TCR library. Patient provenance is recorded as an endocrinology department in Xi'an, China. The CDR3 runs 17 residues. Trimming took 4 bases from V and 7 from J; bases not matched to a gene: 14. CDR1 SGDLS and CDR2 YYNGEE come from the germline V gene.

The receptor comes from a female donor with Graves disease. V usage is TRBV9 and J usage is TRBJ1-4; 9 nucleotides align to TRBD1. Specimen: peripheral blood mononuclear cells (PBMCs), collected when the disease was refractory, from a patient treated with antithyroid drugs. The CDR3 region has the DNA TGTGCCAGCAGCTCACCCGGACAGGGGCGAGGGGGTGAAAAACTGTTTTTT. Translating gives CASSSPGQGRGGEKLFF.